The next 26 T cell receptor beta chains were all read from a single sample in a study of cytomegalovirus exposure and HLA in healthy donors. With 60 Vbeta and 13 Jbeta primers, the PCR was carried out. TCRdb's table, derived via immunoSEQ multiplex PCR, lists solely in-frame clones and lacks some. The sample records around 100,000 clones, roughly 85% being singletons. Source material: PBMCs. The receptors here all came from a woman between 35 and 50 years old in good health and CMV-seronegative.

The J gene is TRBJ1-6, the V gene TRBV30; no clear D gene. The ends were cut back, 0 bases at V and 9 bases at J, with 6 bases in the middle. The CDR3 is 12 residues long. Per the germline V gene, CDR1 is GTSNPN and CDR2 is SVGIG (reference sequence). The CDR3 sequence is CAWSVLSSPLHF. The CDR3 coding sequence is TGTGCCTGGAGTGTACTAAGTTCACCCCTCCACTTT.

The chain has TRBV4-3 and TRBJ2-3; unclear D gene. V was shortened by 0 bases and J by 3 bases, with 4 bases between the two germline ends. This CDR3 comprises 13 residues. Germline CDR1 is LGHNA and CDR2 is YSLEER. The CDR3 DNA reads TGCGCCAGCAGCCAAGATAATACAGATACGCAGTATTTT. Protein sequence: CASSQDNTDTQYF.

The V call is TRBV15, the J call TRBJ2-1, with D possibly matching TRBD2 (6 bases). This CDR3 is built from 16 residues. Per germline, CDR1 LNHNV and CDR2 YYDKDF (reference sequence). Trimming removed 0 bases at V and 4 bases at J, with 13 bases between. Here the CDR3 reads CATSRERGALYNEQFF. The CDR3 DNA follows: TGTGCCACCAGCAGAGAGCGCGGGGCCCTATACAATGAGCAGTTCTTC.

V usage is TRBV7-2 and J usage is TRBJ2-3, with no clear D. With 1 base removed from V and 1 base from J, the gap between germline ends came to 9 bases. CDR1 is SGHTA and CDR2 is FQGNSA in the germline V gene. The CDR3 has 15 residues. In DNA, the CDR3 is TGTGCCAGCAGCTTAGGTTCAGGTGGCACAGATACGCAGTATTTT. Translated, it gives CASSLGSGGTDTQYF.

The rearrangement links TRBV2 to TRBJ2-7; 12 bases are a match to TRBD2. This CDR3 region has 14 residues. Germline CDR1 is SNHLY and CDR2 is FYNNEI. Trimming cost V 7 bases and J 2 bases; bases outside gene matches: 3. CDR3 amino acids: CASTWTSGTYEQYF. The CDR3 bases are TGTGCCAGCACCTGGACTAGCGGGACCTACGAGCAGTACTTC. Filled out from reference TRBV2 and TRBJ2-7, the complete variable domain reads EPEVTQTPSHQVTQMGQEVILRCVPISNHLYFYWYRQILGQKVEFLVSFYNNEISEKSEIFDDQFSVERPDGSNFTLKIRSTKLEDSAMYFCASTWTSGTYEQYFGPGTRLTVT.

The chain is built from TRBV7-2 and TRBJ2-5, with a tentative D call TRBD2 (5 bases). CDR1 SGHTA and CDR2 FQGNSA come from the germline V gene. The V and J ends lost 5 bases and 2 bases respectively, with 15 bases between them. The CDR3 consists of 15 residues. Here the CDR3 reads CASSPIRGRQETQYF. For the CDR3, the DNA is TGTGCCAGCAGCCCCATACGCGGGCGTCAAGAGACCCAGTACTTC.

The V call is TRBV19, the J call TRBJ2-1; D may be TRBD2 (5 bases). Trimming removed 11 bases at V and 7 bases at J, with 24 bases between. The CDR3 spans 15 residues. CDR1 and CDR2 from the germline V gene are LNHDA and SQIVND (reference sequence). The CDR3 loop is CASRPLTGRGNEQFF. DNA of the CDR3: TGTGCCTCCCGCCCCCTAACGGGAAGAGGGAATGAGCAGTTCTTC.

Written as DNA, the CDR3 is TGCAGCGTTGGCAGGGGGACCGGGGAGCTGTTTTTT. Protein: CSVGRGTGELFF. This chain uses TRBV29-1 with TRBJ2-2; 7 bases agree with TRBD1. CDR1 is SQVTM, CDR2 ANQGSEA, per germline. There are 12 residues in the CDR3. Unmatched junction bases numbered 1, after V lost 4 bases and J lost 5 bases.

The V and J genes are TRBV6-5 and TRBJ2-7; 7 bases are a match to TRBD2. The CDR3 has 16 residues. Germline V gene sequence: CDR1 MNHEY, CDR2 SVGAGI. The J segment lost 7 bases and the V segment lost 0 bases, leaving 12 bases of the junction unmatched. The CDR3 loop reads CASSYSMGTPREEQYF. CDR3 in DNA: TGTGCCAGCAGTTACTCTATGGGGACCCCGCGGGAGGAGCAGTACTTC.

The rearrangement links TRBV7-7 to TRBJ2-1; 14 bases line up with TRBD2. The V and J ends lost 4 bases and 6 bases, in that order; junction bases with no gene match: 2. CDR1 is SSHAT, CDR2 FNYEAQ, per germline (reference sequence). The CDR3 sequence is 15 residues long. The chain's CDR3 is CASSSGLAGVNEQFF. Written as DNA, the CDR3 is TGTGCCAGCAGCTCGGGACTAGCGGGAGTCAATGAGCAGTTCTTC.

The rearrangement joins TRBV28 to TRBJ1-1; a possible D gene is TRBD1 (5 bases). CDR1 and CDR2 (germline): MDHEN, SYDVKM. The V end lost 3 bases, the J end lost 10 bases, and 6 bases lay between the germline ends. The CDR3 runs 10 residues. This CDR3 reads CASSFGGAFF. CDR3 nucleotide sequence: TGTGCCAGCAGTTTCGGGGGAGCTTTCTTT.

The V gene is TRBV7-9, the J gene TRBJ1-3; D might be TRBD1 (5 bases). Germline values: CDR1 SEHNR, CDR2 FQNEAQ (reference sequence). The V gene lost 5 bases and the J gene lost 4 bases, with 12 bases spanning the gap. The CDR3 is made up of 14 amino acids. CDR3 coding DNA: TGTGCCAGCAGCCTCGACAGTGACGGAAACACCATATATTTT. This codes for CASSLDSDGNTIYF.

V is TRBV5-1 and J is TRBJ2-2; D is perhaps TRBD2 (6 bases). Looked up from germline, CDR1 is SGHRS and CDR2 is YFSETQ. The ends were cut back, 3 bases at V and 5 bases at J, with 23 bases in the middle. The CDR3 contains 18 residues. The CDR3: CASSSAGFEDYQTGELFF. CDR3 DNA sequence: TGCGCCAGCAGCTCGGCGGGGTTCGAGGACTACCAAACCGGGGAGCTGTTTTTT. The variable domain in full, completed from reference TRBV5-1 and TRBJ2-2, reads KAGVTQTPRYLIKTRGQQVTLSCSPISGHRSVSWYQQTPGQGLQFLFEYFSETQRNKGNFPGRFSGRQFSNSRSEMNVSTLELGDSALYLCASSSAGFEDYQTGELFFGEGSRLTVL.

The chain is built from TRBV7-9 and TRBJ1-2; the match to TRBD1 covers 9 bases. The ends lost 4 bases at V and 7 bases at J; junction bases unmatched: 10. The CDR3 is 15 residues long. Germline assignment: CDR1 SEHNR and CDR2 FQNEAQ (reference sequence). CDR3: CASSSRDRAIGGYTF. CDR3 DNA sequence: TGTGCCAGCAGCTCCCGGGACAGGGCAATAGGTGGCTACACCTTC.

This clone was seen once. The rearrangement links TRBV5-4 to TRBJ1-1; D may be TRBD1 (5 bases). This CDR3 contains 14 residues. The V gene lost 3 bases and the J gene lost 1 base, with 10 bases spanning the gap. Germline V gene lookup returns CDR1 SGHNT and CDR2 YYREEE (reference sequence). The CDR3 sequence: CASSSMTANTEAFF. CDR3 nucleotide sequence: TGTGCCAGCAGCTCTATGACAGCGAACACTGAAGCTTTCTTT.

The V gene is TRBV7-9, the J gene TRBJ2-1; D might be TRBD1 (6 bases). V gave up 8 bases and J gave up 4 bases, with 15 bases separating them. The germline gives CDR1 SEHNR, CDR2 FQNEAQ (reference sequence). This CDR3 has 14 amino acids. The CDR3 spells CASRRQVDYNEQFF. For the CDR3, the DNA is TGTGCCAGCCGGAGACAGGTCGATTACAATGAGCAGTTCTTC. Drawing the rest from reference TRBV7-9 and TRBJ2-1, the complete variable domain is DTGVSQNPRHKITKRGQNVTFRCDPISEHNRLYWYRQTLGQGPEFLTYFQNEAQLEKSRLLSDRFSAERPKGSFSTLEIQRTEQGDSAMYLCASRRQVDYNEQFFGPGTRLTVL.

This chain joins TRBV7-9 and TRBJ2-1; 8 bases fit TRBD2. V was pared by 2 bases and J by 5 bases, with 14 bases of the junction left unmatched. The germline CDR1 and CDR2 sequences are SEHNR and FQNEAQ (reference sequence). The CDR3 totals 18 residues. Here the CDR3 reads CASSLRVGGTSDNNEQFF. The CDR3 nucleotides read TGTGCCAGCAGCTTAAGGGTTGGCGGGACTAGTGACAACAATGAGCAGTTCTTC.

The rearrangement joins TRBV7-8 to TRBJ2-7; possible D gene TRBD1, 6 bases. The CDR3 is 17 amino acids. V lost 5 bases and J lost 3, with 23 bases in between. From germline, CDR1 is SGHVS and CDR2 FQNEAQ. The CDR3 is CASSQRLPLDSSYEQYF. The CDR3 region has the DNA TGTGCCAGCAGCCAACGTCTTCCCCTGGACAGCAGCTACGAGCAGTACTTC.

The chain has TRBV28 and TRBJ2-4; 7 bases line up with TRBD1. Germline V lookup: CDR1 MDHEN, CDR2 SYDVKM. CDR3 length: 14 residues. J gave up 6 bases and V 7 bases, and 9 bases lay outside the gene matches. The CDR3 loop reads CASTLSTGPNIQYF. The CDR3 DNA sequence: TGTGCCAGCACCCTCTCGACAGGGCCAAACATTCAGTACTTC.

This CDR3 is CASSLTSGGAKVAYEQYF. DNA of the CDR3: TGTGCCAGCAGCCTGACTAGCGGGGGGGCGAAAGTCGCCTACGAGCAGTACTTC. The J gene is TRBJ2-7, the V gene TRBV7-2; 14 positions agree with TRBD2. V shed 5 bases and J 2 bases; nucleotides not matched to a gene: 11. The length of the CDR3 is 18 residues. The germline V gene encodes CDR1 SGHTA and CDR2 FQGNSA.

This clone appeared a few times. The rearrangement links TRBV7-2 to TRBJ2-7; 7 nucleotides line up with TRBD1. The CDR3 has 12 residues. The germline V gene encodes CDR1 SGHTA and CDR2 FQGNSA. V trimming: 5 bases; J trimming: 3 bases; junction bases outside the gene matches: 1. The CDR3 DNA reads TGTGCCAGCAGCGGGGACAGCTACGAGCAGTACTTC. It specifies CASSGDSYEQYF.

The chain carries TRBV11-3 and TRBJ2-1; 8 bases map to TRBD2. The V segment lost 1 base and the J segment 7 bases; nucleotides outside the gene matches: 12. Germline V CDR1 and CDR2: SGHNT, YENEEA. This CDR3 region has 17 residues. In DNA form, the CDR3 reads TGTGCCAGCAGCTTAGGGTCCAGCGGGAGAAGTGAGAATGAGCAGTTCTTC. This translates into CASSLGSSGRSENEQFF. Full variable domain (outside the CDR3, taken from reference TRBV11-3 and TRBJ2-1): EAGVVQSPRYKIIEKKQPVAFWCNPISGHNTLYWYLQNLGQGPELLIRYENEEAVDDSQLPKDRFSAERLKGVDSTLKIQPAELGDSAVYLCASSLGSSGRSENEQFFGPGTRLTVL.

The V and J genes are TRBV10-1 and TRBJ1-1, with D perhaps TRBD1 (6 bases). This CDR3 contains 14 residues. Germline loops: CDR1 WNHNN, CDR2 SYGVQD (reference sequence). V was cut by 6 bases and J by 0 bases, with 11 bases left in between. The CDR3 region is CASSGDRLNTEAFF. The CDR3 coding sequence is TGCGCCAGCAGCGGTGACAGGCTGAACACTGAAGCTTTCTTT.

The chain links TRBV5-6 to TRBJ2-7, with TRBD1 matching over 8 bases. The length of the CDR3 is 14 residues. The trim removed 4 bases at V and 5 bases at J, leaving 8 bases unmatched. Per the germline V gene, CDR1 is SGHDT and CDR2 is YYEEEE. The CDR3 coding sequence is TGTGCCAGCAGCCTCAGGGGGCTAAGCGACGAGCAGTACTTC. Residues: CASSLRGLSDEQYF.

This clone was seen more than once but under ten times. V usage is TRBV29-1 and J usage is TRBJ2-7, with TRBD2 identical over 7 bases. There are 13 residues in the CDR3. The junction had 10 bases not matched to a gene; V was cut back by 4 bases and J by 7 bases. The germline V gene encodes CDR1 SQVTM and CDR2 ANQGSEA. The CDR3 protein is CSVARSGEGEQYF. The CDR3 nucleotides read TGCAGCGTTGCGAGGAGCGGGGAGGGTGAGCAGTACTTC.

J is TRBJ2-7 and V is TRBV6-5; 11 bases match TRBD2. The CDR3 loop spans 15 amino acids. Looked up from germline, CDR1 is MNHEY and CDR2 is SVGAGI. Trimming took 6 bases from V and 2 from J; bases not matched to a gene: 6. CDR3 in DNA: TGTGCCAGCAGATATTTACTAGCGGGGGCCTACGAGCAGTACTTC. As protein: CASRYLLAGAYEQYF.